The subject of this entry is one TCR beta chain. Its antigen remains unidentified. The data belong to a study of cytomegalovirus exposure and HLA in healthy donors. Findings and limits, study-wide: Altogether, more than 150 TCR beta chains were recorded as cytomegalovirus-associated.

In the PCR, 60 Vbeta and 13 Jbeta primers were used. Libraries were prepared by immunoSEQ multiplex PCR; TCRdb keeps only in-frame clonotypes and omits some of them. The sample holds fewer than 200,000 clones. J gave up 8 bases and V 4 bases, and 14 bases lay outside the gene matches. The CDR3 loop spans 16 amino acids. Germline V gives CDR1 MNHEY, CDR2 SMNVEV (reference sequence). Sequencing was done on a sample of PBMCs. The V gene is TRBV27, the J gene TRBJ2-1; 7 positions match TRBD1. This receptor was taken from a woman in her sixties or seventies in good health and CMV-seronegative. This chain's CDR3 is CASSWVGDRPDDEQFF. The CDR3 nucleotides are TGTGCCAGCAGTTGGGTGGGGGACAGACCTGATGATGAGCAGTTCTTC.